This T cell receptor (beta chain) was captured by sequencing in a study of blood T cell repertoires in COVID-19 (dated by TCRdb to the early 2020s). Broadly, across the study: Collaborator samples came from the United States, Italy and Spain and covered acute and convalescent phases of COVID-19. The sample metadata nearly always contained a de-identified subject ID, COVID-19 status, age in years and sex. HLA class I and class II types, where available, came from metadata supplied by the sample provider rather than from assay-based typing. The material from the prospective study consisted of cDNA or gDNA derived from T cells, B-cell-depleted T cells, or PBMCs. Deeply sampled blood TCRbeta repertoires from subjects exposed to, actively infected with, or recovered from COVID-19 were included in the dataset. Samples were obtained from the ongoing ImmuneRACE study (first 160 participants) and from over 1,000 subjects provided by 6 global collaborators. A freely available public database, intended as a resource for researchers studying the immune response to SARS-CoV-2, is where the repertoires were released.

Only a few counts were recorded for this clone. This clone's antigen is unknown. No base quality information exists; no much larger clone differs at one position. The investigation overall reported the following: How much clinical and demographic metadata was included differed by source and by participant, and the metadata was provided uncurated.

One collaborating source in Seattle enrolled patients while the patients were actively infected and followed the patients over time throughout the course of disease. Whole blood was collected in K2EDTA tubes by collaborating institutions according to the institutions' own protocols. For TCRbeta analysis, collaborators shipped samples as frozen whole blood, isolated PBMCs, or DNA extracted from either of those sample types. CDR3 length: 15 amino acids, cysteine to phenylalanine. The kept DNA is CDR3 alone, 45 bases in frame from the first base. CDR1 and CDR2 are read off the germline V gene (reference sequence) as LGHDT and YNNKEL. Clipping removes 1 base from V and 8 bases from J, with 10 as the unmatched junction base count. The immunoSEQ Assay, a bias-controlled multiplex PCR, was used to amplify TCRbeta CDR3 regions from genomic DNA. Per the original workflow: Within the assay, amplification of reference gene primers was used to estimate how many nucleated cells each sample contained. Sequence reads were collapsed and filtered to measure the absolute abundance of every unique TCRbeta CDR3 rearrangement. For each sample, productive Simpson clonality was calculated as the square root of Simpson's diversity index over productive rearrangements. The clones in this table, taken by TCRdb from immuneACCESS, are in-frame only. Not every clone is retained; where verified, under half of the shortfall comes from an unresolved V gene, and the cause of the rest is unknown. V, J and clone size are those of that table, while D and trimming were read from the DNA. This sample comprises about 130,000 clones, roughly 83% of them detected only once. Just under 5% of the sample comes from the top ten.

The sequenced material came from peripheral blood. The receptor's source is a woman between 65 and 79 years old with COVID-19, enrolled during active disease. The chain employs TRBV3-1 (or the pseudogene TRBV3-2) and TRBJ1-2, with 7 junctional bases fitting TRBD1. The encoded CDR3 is CASSQGDRVGSGYTF. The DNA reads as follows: TGTGCCAGCAGCCAAGGAGACAGGGTGGGCTCCGGCTACACCTTC.